These T cell receptor beta chains were read from a single sample in a study of T cell responses to AZD1222 COVID-19 vaccine. TCRdb's table, derived via immunoSEQ multiplex PCR, lists solely in-frame clones and lacks some. This sample has some 140,000 clones; around nine tenths occur once, and the top ten carry about 6%. The specimen comprised peripheral blood, sampled on day 0 of AZD1222 vaccination. These receptors came from an adult in good health. Each CDR3 is given with its conserved first and last residue. The D gene is left open where the match is weak. Not every row has a clone size; where given, it reads once, few, many or a size class.

v_gene,j_gene,abundance,d_gene,CDR3nt,CDR3aa
TRBV5-1,TRBJ2-5,.,TRBD1,TGCGCCAGCAGCCTCAGGGGGACGGGAGAGACCCAGTACTTC,CASSLRGTGETQYF
TRBV6-5,TRBJ2-3,.,.,TGTGCCAGCAGTTACGGTCCTAGCACAGATACGCAGTATTTT,CASSYGPSTDTQYF
TRBV3-1/TRBV3-2,TRBJ2-1,.,.,TGTGCCAGCAGCCAAGGGGCACGGGCCCGCTCCTACAATGAGCAGTTCTTC,CASSQGARARSYNEQFF
TRBV6-1,TRBJ1-5,.,.,TGTGCCAGCAGTGAACAGGTAGGGAGCTTCAATCAGCCCCAGCATTTT,CASSEQVGSFNQPQHF
TRBV19,TRBJ2-5,.,.,TGTGCCAGTAGTAAATCAGGTATCCAAGAGACCCAGTACTTC,CASSKSGIQETQYF
TRBV14,TRBJ2-1,.,TRBD2,TGTGCCAGCAGCCCCCTGACTAGCGGGTACAATGAGCAGTTCTTC,CASSPLTSGYNEQFF
TRBV7-9,TRBJ2-7,.,TRBD2,TGTGCCAGCAGCTTTGCGGCTAGCGGAACCCTGGAGCAGTACTTC,CASSFAASGTLEQYF
TRBV6-5,TRBJ1-3,.,.,TGTGCCAGCAGCCGTTCAATTTCGGCGGACACCATATATTTT,CASSRSISADTIYF
TRBV2,TRBJ2-3,.,.,TGTGCCATCGAAAGGGGGACCCTTAGCACAGATACGCAGTATTTT,CAIERGTLSTDTQYF
TRBV2,TRBJ2-2,.,.,TGTGCCAGCAGTGTTGGACGCGGGGAGCTGTTTTTT,CASSVGRGELFF
TRBV11-3,TRBJ1-2,.,TRBD1,TGTGCCAGCAGCCGTCCGGGACAGGGGGCCTACACCTTC,CASSRPGQGAYTF
TRBV4-1,TRBJ2-7,.,.,TGCGCCAGCAGCCAGGTGGCGAGGGTTAACGAGCAGTACTTC,CASSQVARVNEQYF
TRBV30,TRBJ1-3,.,TRBD1,TGTGCCTGGAGCCCTATAGGGGACAGAGATGGAAACACCATATATTTT,CAWSPIGDRDGNTIYF
TRBV3-1/TRBV3-2,TRBJ2-7,.,.,TGTGCCAGCAGCCTTCCGTTGTCAGGGGCCCCTCGGGAGCAGTACTTC,CASSLPLSGAPREQYF
TRBV29-1,TRBJ2-1,.,TRBD2,TGCAGCGTTGAAGTAGCGGGGTCCTTCAGGGATGAGCAGTTCTTC,CSVEVAGSFRDEQFF
TRBV6-5,TRBJ2-7,.,.,TGTGCCAGCAGTTACGGGGGTTCCTACGAGCAGTACTTC,CASSYGGSYEQYF
TRBV5-1,TRBJ1-5,.,.,TGCGCCAGCAGCTTGGGGGGTCAGGATTCACAGCCCCAGCATTTT,CASSLGGQDSQPQHF
TRBV19,TRBJ2-4,few,.,TGTGCCAGTAGGGTTAGCGGAACTGCGAACATTCAGTACTTC,CASRVSGTANIQYF
TRBV12-3/TRBV12-4,TRBJ2-7,.,.,TGTGCCAGCAGCCGCTTCGGCGAGCAGTACTTC,CASSRFGEQYF
TRBV5-4,TRBJ1-2,.,.,TGTGCCAGCAGCTTGGCCAGAGGGCAAGGAGGCTACACCTTC,CASSLARGQGGYTF
TRBV19,TRBJ2-5,.,.,TGTGCCAGTAGTATTTCCGGGGGGCGTCAAGAGACCCAGTACTTC,CASSISGGRQETQYF
TRBV28,TRBJ2-7,once,TRBD1,TGTGCCAGCAGCACACGTAAGGGGGCCAACTCCTACGAGCAGTACTTC,CASSTRKGANSYEQYF
TRBV6-5,TRBJ2-7,.,.,TGTGCCAGCAGTTCTTCTCAGGCTGGCTACGAGCAGTACTTC,CASSSSQAGYEQYF
TRBV6-4,TRBJ2-1,.,TRBD2,TGTGCCAGCAGTAATCTGGCGGGAGGCGGAGACAATGAGCAGTTCTTC,CASSNLAGGGDNEQFF
TRBV7-9,TRBJ2-2,.,TRBD1,TGTGCCAGCAGCTCGACAGGGAGGGAGCTGTTTTTT,CASSSTGRELFF
TRBV21-1,TRBJ2-7,.,.,TGTGCCAGCAGCAATCGGCAGGGGGCCTACGAGCAGTACTTC,CASSNRQGAYEQYF
TRBV3-1/TRBV3-2,TRBJ2-1,once,.,TGTGCCAGCAGCCAAGAAAGGGTAGAATTAATTTTCAATGAGCAGTTCTTC,CASSQERVELIFNEQFF
TRBV30,TRBJ1-1,.,.,TGTGCCGGGTTAAGGGGGGGGACTGAAGCTTTCTTT,CAGLRGGTEAFF
TRBV5-6,TRBJ2-1,.,.,TGTGCCAGCAGCTCCCCGGGGGCGGAATTCTACAATGAGCAGTTCTTC,CASSSPGAEFYNEQFF
TRBV25-1,TRBJ1-4,.,.,TGTGCCAGCAGTCGGGGGCATAATGAAAAACTGTTTTTT,CASSRGHNEKLFF
TRBV19,TRBJ2-5,.,TRBD2,TGTGCCAGTAGTGCCTTACTAGCGGGACAAGAGACCCAGTACTTC,CASSALLAGQETQYF
TRBV25-1,TRBJ1-2,.,.,TGTGCCAGCAGTAGGGCCGGGTATGGCTACACCTTC,CASSRAGYGYTF
TRBV11-3,TRBJ1-1,.,.,TGTGCCAGCAGCACAAGACGGACGGGGGTACGGACTGAAGCTTTCTTT,CASSTRRTGVRTEAFF
TRBV3-1/TRBV3-2,TRBJ2-5,.,.,TGTGCCAGCAGCCTCCACCGGGACCCACAAGAGACCCAGTACTTC,CASSLHRDPQETQYF
TRBV24-1,TRBJ2-1,.,TRBD1,TGTGCCACCAGTGAGGCCGGACAGGGCTCCTACAATGAGCAGTTCTTC,CATSEAGQGSYNEQFF